These T cell receptor beta chains were read from a single sample in a study of control samples from healthy donors and cancer patients. Clones were sequenced by immunoSEQ multiplex PCR, and TCRdb holds only the in-frame ones, with some missing. This repertoire shows tens of thousands of clones, about 80% found once; its top ten account for approximately 30%. The material sequenced was blood. The source of these receptors is a man over 45 in good health. The CDR3 runs from the conserved cysteine through the conserved F or W. Size is omitted from some rows. Given values are once, few, many or a class for expanded clones.

length: 12; J: TRBJ1-2; size: NA; V: TRBV27; CDR3: CASGTGNYGYTF
length: 16; J: TRBJ2-3; size: NA; V: TRBV6-4; CDR3: CASSPTSGGGTDTQYF
length: 17; J: TRBJ1-6; size: NA; V: TRBV3-1/TRBV3-2; CDR3: CASSQDGRVHGDSPLHF
length: 14; J: TRBJ2-5; size: once; V: TRBV18; CDR3: CASSSPAGRETQYF
length: 20; J: TRBJ2-6; size: NA; V: TRBV4-3; CDR3: CASSQDYGTGGGSGANVLTF
length: 13; J: TRBJ1-5; size: few; V: TRBV6-5; CDR3: CASYRGWGQPQHF
length: 16; J: TRBJ1-1; size: NA; V: TRBV24-1; CDR3: CATSVTPGTGRTEAFF
length: 15; J: TRBJ2-7; size: few; V: TRBV15; CDR3: CATREERVPTYEQYF
length: 17; J: TRBJ2-1; size: NA; V: TRBV24-1; CDR3: CATSDFLRDSSYNEQFF
length: 18; J: TRBJ2-2; size: NA; V: TRBV27; CDR3: CASSPTRPSPVHTGELFF
length: 15; J: TRBJ2-1; size: NA; V: TRBV7-9; CDR3: CASSLAVGVDNEQFF
length: 12; J: TRBJ2-1; size: NA; V: TRBV29-1; CDR3: CSVEVGSSFQFF
length: 13; J: TRBJ2-3; size: NA; V: TRBV4-1; CDR3: CASRFKGTDTQYF
length: 17; J: TRBJ1-2; size: NA; V: TRBV3-1/TRBV3-2; CDR3: CASSQGGPQGFGYGYTF
length: 14; J: TRBJ1-1; size: NA; V: TRBV11-3; CDR3: CASSLVAGTTEAFF
length: 14; J: TRBJ2-3; size: NA; V: TRBV6-5; CDR3: CAAGTGGMTDTQYF
length: 16; J: TRBJ2-3; size: NA; V: TRBV11-3; CDR3: CASSLAAGGGRDTQYF
length: 13; J: TRBJ2-3; size: NA; V: TRBV11-2; CDR3: CASSLTRDATQYF
length: 13; J: TRBJ1-5; size: NA; V: TRBV6-1; CDR3: CASSDLPNQPQHF
length: 14; J: TRBJ1-2; size: NA; V: TRBV12-5; CDR3: CASGSPTGGYGYTF
length: 16; J: TRBJ2-2; size: NA; V: TRBV5-5; CDR3: CASSLGASRNTGELFF
length: 14; J: TRBJ1-2; size: NA; V: TRBV12-5; CDR3: CASGLGDSYYGYTF